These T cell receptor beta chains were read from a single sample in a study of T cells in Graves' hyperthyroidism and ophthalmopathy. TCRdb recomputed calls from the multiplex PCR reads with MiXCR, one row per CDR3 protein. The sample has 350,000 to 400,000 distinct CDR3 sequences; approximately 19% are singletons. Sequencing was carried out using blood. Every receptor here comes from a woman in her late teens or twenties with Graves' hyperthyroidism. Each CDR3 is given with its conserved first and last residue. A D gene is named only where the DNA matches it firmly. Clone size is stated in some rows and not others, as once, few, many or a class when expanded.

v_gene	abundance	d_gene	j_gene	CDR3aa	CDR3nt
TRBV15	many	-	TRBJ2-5	CATSSQVGSKETQYF	TGTGCCACCAGCAGCCAAGTCGGATCCAAAGAGACCCAGTACTTC
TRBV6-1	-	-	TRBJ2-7	CASSEGPTTIYEQYF	TGTGCCAGCAGTGAAGGACCGACGACGATCTACGAGCAGTACTTC
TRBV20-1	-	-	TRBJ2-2	CSARGGNTGELFF	TGCAGTGCTAGAGGGGGGAACACCGGGGAGCTGTTTTTT
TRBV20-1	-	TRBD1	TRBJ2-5	CSASRGPETQYF	TGCAGTGCTAGCAGGGGGCCGGAGACCCAGTACTTC
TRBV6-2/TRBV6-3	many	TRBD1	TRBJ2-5	CASSYSPGQGIETQYF	TGTGCCAGCAGTTACTCTCCGGGACAGGGCATTGAGACCCAGTACTTC
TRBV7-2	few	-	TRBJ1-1	CASSSRVYNTEAFF	TGTGCCAGCAGCTCCCGGGTCTATAACACTGAAGCTTTCTTT
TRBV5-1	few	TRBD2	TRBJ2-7	CACSLGTSGGEQYF	TGCGCCTGCAGCTTGGGGACTAGCGGGGGAGAGCAGTACTTC
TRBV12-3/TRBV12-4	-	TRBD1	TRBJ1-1	CASSPGGPAFF	TGTGCCAGCAGTCCAGGGGGTCCAGCTTTCTTT
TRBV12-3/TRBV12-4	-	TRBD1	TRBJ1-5	CASSLLTGPNQPQHF	TGTGCCAGCAGTTTACTGACAGGGCCCAATCAGCCCCAGCATTTT
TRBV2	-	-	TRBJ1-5	CASHISNQPQHF	TGTGCCAGCCACATCAGCAATCAGCCTCAGCATTTT
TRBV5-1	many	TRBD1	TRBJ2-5	CASGPGQGRETQYF	TGCGCCAGCGGCCCGGGACAGGGAAGAGAGACCCAGTACTTC
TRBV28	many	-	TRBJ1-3	CASRFGVSGNTIYF	TGTGCCAGCAGATTCGGGGTCTCTGGAAACACCATATATTTT
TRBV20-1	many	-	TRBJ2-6	CSASTNSGANVLTF	TGCAGTGCTAGCACAAACTCTGGGGCCAACGTCCTGACTTTC
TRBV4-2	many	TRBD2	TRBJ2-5	CASSQGTSLGETQYF	TGTGCCAGCAGCCAAGGGACTAGTTTGGGGGAGACCCAGTACTTC
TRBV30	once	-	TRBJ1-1	CAWSGTEAFF	TGTGCCTGGAGTGGCACTGAAGCTTTCTTT
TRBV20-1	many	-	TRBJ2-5	CSARDLLALGYF	TGCAGTGCTAGAGATCTACTAGCACTTGGGTACTTC
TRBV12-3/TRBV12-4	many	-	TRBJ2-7	CASSLGGLGYEQYF	TGTGCCAGCAGTTTAGGGGGACTTGGCTACGAGCAGTACTTC
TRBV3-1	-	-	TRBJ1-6	CASSHLGSDSPLHF	TGTGCCAGCAGCCATCTTGGGTCAGATTCACCCCTCCACTTT
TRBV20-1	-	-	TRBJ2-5	CSARPASPGETQYF	TGCAGTGCTAGACCTGCCTCACCCGGGGAGACCCAGTACTTC
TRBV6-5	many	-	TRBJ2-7	CASSPGGGYEQYF	TGTGCCAGCAGTCCCGGAGGAGGCTACGAGCAGTACTTC
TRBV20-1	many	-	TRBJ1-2	CSAPPGRGRYGYTF	TGCAGTGCTCCTCCGGGTCGGGGGCGCTATGGCTACACCTTC
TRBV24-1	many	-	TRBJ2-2	CATSDWTEAGELFF	TGTGCCACCAGTGATTGGACGGAGGCCGGGGAGCTGTTTTTT
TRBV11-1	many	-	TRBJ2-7	CASSPPLARSSYEQYF	TGTGCCAGCAGCCCCCCCTTGGCACGTAGCTCCTACGAGCAGTACTTC
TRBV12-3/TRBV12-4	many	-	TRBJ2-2	CASSWSSVNTGELFF	TGTGCCAGCAGTTGGTCCAGCGTGAACACCGGGGAGCTGTTTTTT
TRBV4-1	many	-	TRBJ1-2	CASSSTGRGGGYTF	TGCGCCAGCAGCTCTACGGGACGGGGAGGAGGCTACACCTTC
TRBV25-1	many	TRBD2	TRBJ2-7	CASSDPSGGSYEQYF	TGTGCCAGCAGTGACCCTAGCGGGGGCTCCTACGAGCAGTACTTC
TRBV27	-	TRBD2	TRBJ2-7	CASSLAGLNEQYF	TGTGCCAGCAGTCTAGCGGGACTGAACGAGCAGTACTTC
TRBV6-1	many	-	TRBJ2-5	CASSEARYPYQETQYF	TGTGCCAGCAGTGAGGCTAGATACCCGTACCAAGAGACCCAGTACTTC
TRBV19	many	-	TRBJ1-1	CASSIGWTLDTEAFF	TGTGCCAGTAGTATTGGATGGACTCTGGACACTGAAGCTTTCTTT
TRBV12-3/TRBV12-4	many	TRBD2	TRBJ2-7	CASRDLDRASGGSYEQYF	TGTGCCAGCAGAGACTTGGACAGGGCTAGCGGGGGTTCCTACGAGCAGTACTTC
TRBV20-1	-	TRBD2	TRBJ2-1	CSARAETSGGYNEQFF	TGCAGTGCTAGAGCGGAGACTAGCGGGGGTTACAATGAGCAGTTCTTC
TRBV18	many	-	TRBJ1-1	CASSPLGQGNTEAFF	TGTGCCAGCTCCCCTTTGGGACAAGGGAACACTGAAGCTTTCTTT
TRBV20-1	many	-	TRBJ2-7	CSANDGTGDEQYF	TGCAGTGCTAATGACGGGACGGGTGATGAGCAGTACTTC
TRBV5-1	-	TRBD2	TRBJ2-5	CASSLFSGGSYRETQYF	TGCGCCAGCAGCTTGTTTAGCGGGGGGTCCTACCGAGAGACCCAGTACTTC
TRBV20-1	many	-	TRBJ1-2	CSARSLAFRAGSDGYTF	TGCAGTGCTAGATCGCTAGCCTTCAGAGCGGGGAGTGATGGCTACACCTTC
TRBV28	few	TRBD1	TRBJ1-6	CASSSQGAIGPPLHF	TGTGCCAGCAGCTCACAGGGGGCAATTGGTCCACCCCTCCACTTT
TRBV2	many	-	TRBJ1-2	CASIRAANYGYTF	TGTGCCAGCATTCGTGCGGCTAACTATGGCTACACCTTC
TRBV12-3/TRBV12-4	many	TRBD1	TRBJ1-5	CASSWGQGGPNQPQHF	TGTGCCAGCAGTTGGGGTCAGGGGGGGCCTAATCAGCCCCAGCATTTT
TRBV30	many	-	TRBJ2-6	CAWSVGSGANVLTF	TGTGCCTGGAGTGTAGGGTCTGGGGCCAACGTCCTGACTTTC
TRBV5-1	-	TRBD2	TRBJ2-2	CASSWASGRNGELFF	TGCGCCAGCAGCTGGGCTAGCGGGAGGAACGGGGAGCTGTTTTTT
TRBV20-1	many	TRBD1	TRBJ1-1	CSASPGQGGGTEAFF	TGCAGTGCTAGCCCCGGACAGGGAGGGGGCACTGAAGCTTTCTTT
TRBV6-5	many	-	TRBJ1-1	CASSRLEGAFF	TGTGCCAGCAGCCGTCTGGAGGGTGCTTTCTTT
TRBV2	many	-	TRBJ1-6	CASRGQAGQSPLHF	TGTGCCAGCAGGGGACAAGCGGGGCAATCACCCCTCCACTTT
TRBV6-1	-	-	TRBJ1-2	CASSERQATYGYTF	TGTGCCAGCAGTGAACGACAGGCGACCTATGGCTACACCTTC
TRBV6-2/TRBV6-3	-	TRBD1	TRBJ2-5	CASRGQGAGETQYF	TGTGCCAGCAGAGGGCAGGGGGCTGGAGAGACCCAGTACTTC
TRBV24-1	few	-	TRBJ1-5	CATSDSGAGYSNQPQHF	TGTGCCACCAGTGATTCCGGGGCGGGATATAGCAATCAGCCCCAGCATTTT